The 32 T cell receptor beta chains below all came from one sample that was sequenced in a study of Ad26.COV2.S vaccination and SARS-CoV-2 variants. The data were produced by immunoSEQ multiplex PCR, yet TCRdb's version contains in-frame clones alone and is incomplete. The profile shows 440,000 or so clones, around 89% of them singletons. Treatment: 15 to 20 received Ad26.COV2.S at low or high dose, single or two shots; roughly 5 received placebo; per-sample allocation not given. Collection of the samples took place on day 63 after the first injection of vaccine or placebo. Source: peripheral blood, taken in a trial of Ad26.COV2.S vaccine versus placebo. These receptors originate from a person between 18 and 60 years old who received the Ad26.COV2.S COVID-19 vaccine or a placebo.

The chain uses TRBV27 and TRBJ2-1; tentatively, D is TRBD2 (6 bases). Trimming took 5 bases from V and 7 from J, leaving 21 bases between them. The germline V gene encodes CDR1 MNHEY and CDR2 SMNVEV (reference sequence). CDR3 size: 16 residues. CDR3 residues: CASSPGEWTVYNEQFF. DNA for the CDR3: TGTGCCAGCAGTCCGGGGGAATGGACTGTGTATAATGAGCAGTTCTTC.

The CDR3 is CASSQDTGLVFNEQFF. CDR3 nucleotide sequence: TGTGCCAGCAGCCAGGACACCGGACTAGTGTTCAATGAGCAGTTCTTC. The chain combines TRBV3-1 (or the pseudogene TRBV3-2) with TRBJ2-1; 7 bases fit TRBD2. CDR3 length: 16 residues. V shed 3 bases and J 6 bases; nucleotides not matched to a gene: 11. Germline V lookup: CDR1 LGHDT, CDR2 YNNKEL (reference sequence).

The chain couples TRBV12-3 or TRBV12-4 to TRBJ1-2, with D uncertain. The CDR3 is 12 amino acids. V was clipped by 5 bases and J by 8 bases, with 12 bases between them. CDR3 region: CASSIAAVGYTF. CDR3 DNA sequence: TGTGCCAGCAGTATCGCAGCCGTAGGCTACACCTTC.

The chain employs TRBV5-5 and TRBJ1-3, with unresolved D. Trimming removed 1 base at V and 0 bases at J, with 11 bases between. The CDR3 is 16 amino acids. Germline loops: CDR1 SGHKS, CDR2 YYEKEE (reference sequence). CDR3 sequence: CASSLFTASSGNTIYF. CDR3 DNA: TGTGCCAGCAGCTTGTTTACAGCGAGCTCTGGAAACACCATATATTTT.

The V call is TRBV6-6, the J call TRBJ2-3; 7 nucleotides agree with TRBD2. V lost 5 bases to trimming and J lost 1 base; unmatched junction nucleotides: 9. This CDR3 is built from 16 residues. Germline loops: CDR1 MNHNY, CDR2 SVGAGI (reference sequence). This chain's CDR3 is CASSGGVAVGTDTQYF. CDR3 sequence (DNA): TGTGCCAGCAGTGGGGGGGTTGCGGTGGGCACAGATACGCAGTATTTT.

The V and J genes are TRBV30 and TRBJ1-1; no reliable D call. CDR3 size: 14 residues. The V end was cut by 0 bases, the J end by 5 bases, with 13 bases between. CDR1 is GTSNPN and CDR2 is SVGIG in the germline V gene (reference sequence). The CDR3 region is CAWSVLGRLTEAFF. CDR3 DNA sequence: TGTGCCTGGAGTGTACTAGGCAGACTTACTGAAGCTTTCTTT.

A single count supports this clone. CDR3 coding DNA: TGTGCCAGCAGTTACGAGCCCAGCCGTCCTAACTATGGCTACACCTTC. Protein: CASSYEPSRPNYGYTF. V usage is TRBV6-2 or TRBV6-3 and J usage is TRBJ1-2; D is unresolved. Germline lookup yields CDR1 MNHEY and CDR2 SVGEGT. V shed 2 bases and J shed 0 bases, with 13 bases lying between them. The CDR3 has 16 residues.

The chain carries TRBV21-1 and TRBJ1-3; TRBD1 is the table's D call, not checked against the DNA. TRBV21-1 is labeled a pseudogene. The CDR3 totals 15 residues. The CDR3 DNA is TGTGCCAGCAGCAAAGTTAAGGGACAGAGAAACACCATATATTTT. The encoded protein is CASSKVKGQRNTIYF.

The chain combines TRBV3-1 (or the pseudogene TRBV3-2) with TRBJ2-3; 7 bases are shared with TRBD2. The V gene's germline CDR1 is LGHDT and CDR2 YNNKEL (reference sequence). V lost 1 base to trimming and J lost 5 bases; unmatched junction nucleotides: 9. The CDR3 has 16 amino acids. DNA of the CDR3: TGTGCCAGCAGCCAAGGGGTTGCGGGAGTTGGAGATACGCAGTATTTT. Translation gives CASSQGVAGVGDTQYF.

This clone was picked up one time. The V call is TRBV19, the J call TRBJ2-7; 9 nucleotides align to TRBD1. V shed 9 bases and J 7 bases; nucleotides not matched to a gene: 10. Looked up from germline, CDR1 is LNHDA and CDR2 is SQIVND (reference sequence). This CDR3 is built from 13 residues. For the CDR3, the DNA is TGTGCCAGCAGGGACAGGGTTCTGGGTGAGCAGTACTTC. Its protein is CASRDRVLGEQYF.

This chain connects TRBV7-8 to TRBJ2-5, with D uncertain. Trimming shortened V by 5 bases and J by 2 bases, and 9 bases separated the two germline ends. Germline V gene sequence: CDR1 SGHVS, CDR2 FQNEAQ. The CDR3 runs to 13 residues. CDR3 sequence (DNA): TGTGCCAGCAGCCCACAGAGACAAGAGACCCAGTACTTC. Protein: CASSPQRQETQYF. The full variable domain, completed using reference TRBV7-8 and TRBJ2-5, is GAGVSQSPRYKVAKRGQDVALRCDPISGHVSLFWYQQALGQGPEFLTYFQNEAQLDKSGLPSDRFFAERPEGSVSTLKIQRTQQEDSAVYLCASSPQRQETQYFGPGTRLLVL.

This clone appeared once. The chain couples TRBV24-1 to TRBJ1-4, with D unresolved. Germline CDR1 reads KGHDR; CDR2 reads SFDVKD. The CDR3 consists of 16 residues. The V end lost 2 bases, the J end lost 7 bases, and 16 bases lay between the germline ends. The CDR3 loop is CATSDSMGPDTEKLFF. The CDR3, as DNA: TGTGCCACCAGTGATTCAATGGGCCCCGATACTGAAAAACTGTTTTTT.

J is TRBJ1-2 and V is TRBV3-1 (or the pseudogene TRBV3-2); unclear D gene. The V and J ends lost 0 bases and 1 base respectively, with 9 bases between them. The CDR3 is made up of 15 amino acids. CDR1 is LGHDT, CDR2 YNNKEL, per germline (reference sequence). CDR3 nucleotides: TGTGCCAGCAGCCAAGATGCGTGGTTTAACTATGGCTACACCTTC. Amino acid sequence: CASSQDAWFNYGYTF.

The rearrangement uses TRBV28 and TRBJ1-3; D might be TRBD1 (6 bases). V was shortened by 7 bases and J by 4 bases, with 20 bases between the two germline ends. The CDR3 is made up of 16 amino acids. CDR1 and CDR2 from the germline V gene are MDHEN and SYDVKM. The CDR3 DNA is TGTGCCAGCATCACTACGGGACAAGGGGCCGGAAACACCATATATTTT. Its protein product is CASITTGQGAGNTIYF.

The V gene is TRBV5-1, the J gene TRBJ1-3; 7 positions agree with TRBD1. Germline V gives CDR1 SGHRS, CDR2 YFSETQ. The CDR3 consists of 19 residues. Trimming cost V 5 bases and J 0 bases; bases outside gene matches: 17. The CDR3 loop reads CASSNPETGLWNSGNTIYF. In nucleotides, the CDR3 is TGCGCCAGCAGTAACCCGGAGACAGGGCTTTGGAACTCTGGAAACACCATATATTTT.

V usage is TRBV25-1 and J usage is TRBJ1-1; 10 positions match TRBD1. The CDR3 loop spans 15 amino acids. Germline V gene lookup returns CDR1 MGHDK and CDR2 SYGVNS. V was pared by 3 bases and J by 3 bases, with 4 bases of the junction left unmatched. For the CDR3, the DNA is TGTGCCAGCAGTGATGAGACAGGGGGCCACACTGAAGCTTTCTTT. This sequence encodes CASSDETGGHTEAFF.

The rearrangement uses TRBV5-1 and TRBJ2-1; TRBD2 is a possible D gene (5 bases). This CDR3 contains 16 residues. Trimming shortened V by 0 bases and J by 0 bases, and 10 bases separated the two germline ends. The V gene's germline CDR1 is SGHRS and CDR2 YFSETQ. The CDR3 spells CASSLVAGISYNEQFF. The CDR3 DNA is TGCGCCAGCAGCTTGGTCGCGGGCATCTCCTACAATGAGCAGTTCTTC.

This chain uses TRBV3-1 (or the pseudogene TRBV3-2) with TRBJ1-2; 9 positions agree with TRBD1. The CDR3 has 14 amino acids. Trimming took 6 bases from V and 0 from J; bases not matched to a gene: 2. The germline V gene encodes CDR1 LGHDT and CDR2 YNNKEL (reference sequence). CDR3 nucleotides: TGTGCCAGCAGTCGGACAGGGGCTAACTATGGCTACACCTTC. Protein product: CASSRTGANYGYTF.

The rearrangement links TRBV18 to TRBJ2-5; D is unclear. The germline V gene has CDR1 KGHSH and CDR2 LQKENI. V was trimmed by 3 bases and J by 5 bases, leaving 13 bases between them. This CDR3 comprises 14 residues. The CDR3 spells CASSPGLAVETQYF. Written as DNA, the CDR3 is TGTGCCAGCTCACCTGGGCTGGCGGTGGAGACCCAGTACTTC. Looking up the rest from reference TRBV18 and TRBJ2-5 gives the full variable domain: NAGVMQNPRHLVRRRGQEARLRCSPMKGHSHVYWYRQLPEEGLKFMVYLQKENIIDESGMPKERFSAEFPKEGPSILRIQQVVRGDSAAYFCASSPGLAVETQYFGPGTRLLVL.

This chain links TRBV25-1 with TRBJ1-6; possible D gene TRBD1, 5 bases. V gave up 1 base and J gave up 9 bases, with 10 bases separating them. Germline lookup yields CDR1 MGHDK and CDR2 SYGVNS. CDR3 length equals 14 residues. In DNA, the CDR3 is TGTGCCAGCAGTGAATCGGGGGGGGGTTCACCCCTCCACTTT. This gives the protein CASSESGGGSPLHF.

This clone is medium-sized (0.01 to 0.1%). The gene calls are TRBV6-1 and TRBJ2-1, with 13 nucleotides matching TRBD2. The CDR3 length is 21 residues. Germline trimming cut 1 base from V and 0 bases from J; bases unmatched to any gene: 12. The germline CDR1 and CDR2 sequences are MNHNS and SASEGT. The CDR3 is CASSEEAAGTSGVSSYNEQFF. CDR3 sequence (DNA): TGTGCCAGCAGTGAAGAGGCAGCCGGGACTAGCGGGGTCAGCTCCTACAATGAGCAGTTCTTC.

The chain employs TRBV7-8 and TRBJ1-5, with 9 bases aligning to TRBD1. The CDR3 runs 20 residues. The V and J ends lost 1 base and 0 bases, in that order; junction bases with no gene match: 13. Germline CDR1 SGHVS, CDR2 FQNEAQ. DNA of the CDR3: TGTGCCAGCAGCTTAGATTTAACAGGGGGCCTTACCTATAGCAATCAGCCCCAGCATTTT. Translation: CASSLDLTGGLTYSNQPQHF.

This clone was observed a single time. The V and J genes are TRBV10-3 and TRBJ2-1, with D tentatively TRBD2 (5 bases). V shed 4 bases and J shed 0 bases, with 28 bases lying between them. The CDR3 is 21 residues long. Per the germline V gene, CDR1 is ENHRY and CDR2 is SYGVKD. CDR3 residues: CAISGFSEGVPLGSSYNEQFF. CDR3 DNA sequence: TGTGCCATCAGTGGTTTCAGTGAGGGCGTTCCCTTGGGAAGCTCCTACAATGAGCAGTTCTTC.

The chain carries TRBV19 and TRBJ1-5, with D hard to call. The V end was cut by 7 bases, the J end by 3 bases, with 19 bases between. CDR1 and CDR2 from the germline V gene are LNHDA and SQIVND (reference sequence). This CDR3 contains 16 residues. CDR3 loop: CASTVLRNSNNQPQHF. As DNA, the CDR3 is TGTGCCAGTACGGTTCTTAGGAACAGCAACAATCAGCCCCAGCATTTT.

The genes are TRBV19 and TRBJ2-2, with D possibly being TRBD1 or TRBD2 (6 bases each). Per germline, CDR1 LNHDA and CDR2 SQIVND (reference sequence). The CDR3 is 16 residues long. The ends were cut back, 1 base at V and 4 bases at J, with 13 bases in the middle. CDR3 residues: CASSIGPGAVTGELFF. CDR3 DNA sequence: TGTGCCAGTAGTATAGGGCCGGGGGCGGTCACCGGGGAGCTGTTTTTT.

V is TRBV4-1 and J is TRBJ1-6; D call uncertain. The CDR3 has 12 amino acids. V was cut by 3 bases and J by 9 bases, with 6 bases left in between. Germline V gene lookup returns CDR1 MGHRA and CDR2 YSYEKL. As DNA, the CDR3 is TGCGCCAGCAGCCACGTAGGTTCACCCCTCCACTTT. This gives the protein CASSHVGSPLHF.

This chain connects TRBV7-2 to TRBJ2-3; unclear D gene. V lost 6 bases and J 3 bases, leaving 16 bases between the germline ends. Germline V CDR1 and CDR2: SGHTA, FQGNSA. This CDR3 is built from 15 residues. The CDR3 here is CASRPGPSATDTQYF. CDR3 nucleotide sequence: TGTGCCAGCAGACCCGGTCCCTCGGCTACAGATACGCAGTATTTT.

CDR3 DNA sequence: TGTGCCAGCAGCTTAGATCAGGGTAATGAAAAACTGTTTTTT. This encodes CASSLDQGNEKLFF. V gene TRBV7-2 combines with J gene TRBJ1-4; D might be TRBD1 (5 bases). Germline lookup yields CDR1 SGHTA and CDR2 FQGNSA. The CDR3 length is 14 residues. The V end was cut by 1 base, the J end by 4 bases, with 7 bases between.

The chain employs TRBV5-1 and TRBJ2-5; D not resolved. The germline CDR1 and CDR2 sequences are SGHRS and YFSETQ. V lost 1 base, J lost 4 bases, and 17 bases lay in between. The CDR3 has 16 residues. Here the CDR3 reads CASSLRLDALRETQYF. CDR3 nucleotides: TGCGCCAGCAGCTTGAGGCTGGACGCACTCCGAGAGACCCAGTACTTC.

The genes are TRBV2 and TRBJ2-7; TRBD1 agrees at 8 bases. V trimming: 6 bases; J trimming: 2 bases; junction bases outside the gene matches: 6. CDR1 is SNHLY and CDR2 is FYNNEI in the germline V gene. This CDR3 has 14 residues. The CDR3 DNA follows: TGTGCCAGCAGCTTCGGCAGGGGGCCCTACGAGCAGTACTTC. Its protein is CASSFGRGPYEQYF.

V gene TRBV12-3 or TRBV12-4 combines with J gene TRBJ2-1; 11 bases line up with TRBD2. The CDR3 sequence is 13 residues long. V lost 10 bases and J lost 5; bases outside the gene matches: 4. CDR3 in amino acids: CATGTSGDNEQFF. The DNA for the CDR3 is TGTGCCACCGGGACTAGCGGAGACAATGAGCAGTTCTTC.

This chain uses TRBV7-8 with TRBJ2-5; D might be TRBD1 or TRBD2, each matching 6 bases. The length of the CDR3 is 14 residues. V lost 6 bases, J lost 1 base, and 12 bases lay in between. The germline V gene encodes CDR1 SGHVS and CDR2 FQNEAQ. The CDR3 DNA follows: TGTGCCAGCAGGCAAAGGGGGGCCCAAGAGACCCAGTACTTC. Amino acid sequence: CASRQRGAQETQYF.